The 15 T cell receptor beta chains presented below share a single source sample, sequenced in a study of blood T cells in healthy people across ages. PCR was performed a second time for roughly 7 to 11 cycles using a sample-barcoded 5' primer and a J-beta primer mix. TCRdb called the 5' RACE reads again in MiXCR, with one record for every CDR3 protein. The sample has hundreds of thousands of distinct CDR3 sequences; 30% to 45% are singletons. Sequences were obtained from blood. These receptors came from a man younger than 35 in good health.

This chain joins TRBV4-2 and TRBJ2-6; no reliable D call. CDR3 length equals 19 residues. V was trimmed by 3 bases and J by 0 bases, leaving 18 bases between them. The germline V gene encodes CDR1 LGHNA and CDR2 YNFKEQ. For the CDR3, the DNA is TGTGCCAGCAGCCAGGAGCCTGCTTACGGTAGCTCTGGGGCCAACGTCCTGACTTTC. This encodes CASSQEPAYGSSGANVLTF.

The sample holds many counts of this clonotype. The chain carries TRBV20-1 and TRBJ2-5; the D gene is possibly TRBD2 (5 bases). The germline CDR1 and CDR2 sequences are DFQATT and SNEGSKA (reference sequence). The CDR3 extends over 13 amino acids. V lost 6 bases to trimming and J lost 11 bases, with 22 bases between them. The CDR3 nucleotides are TGCAGTGCCTTCTCTTTGCAGGACGGGGAGCAGTACTTC. Protein: CSAFSLQDGEQYF.

The gene calls are TRBV4-1 and TRBJ2-3; D is ambiguous. This CDR3 spans 13 amino acids. Trimming removed 0 bases at V and 14 bases at J, with 15 bases between. Per germline, CDR1 MGHRA and CDR2 YSYEKL. CDR3 loop: CASSQEWDGAGYF. CDR3 coding DNA: TGCGCCAGCAGCCAAGAGTGGGATGGTGCCGGGTATTTT.

The chain joins TRBV20-1 to TRBJ1-5; D uncertain. This CDR3 spans 14 amino acids. Trimming removed 1 base at V and 5 bases at J, with 12 bases between. Germline V gene data show CDR1 as DFQATT and CDR2 as SNEGSKA (reference sequence). This CDR3 reads CSARGLGEHQPQHF. CDR3 nucleotide sequence: TGCAGTGCTAGAGGGTTAGGCGAACATCAGCCCCAGCATTTT.

This clonotype was seen a handful of times. The V and J genes are TRBV5-1 and TRBJ2-1, with 7 bases aligning to TRBD1. The CDR3 totals 15 residues. The germline gives CDR1 SGHRS, CDR2 YFSETQ. The V and J ends lost 3 bases and 2 bases, in that order; junction bases with no gene match: 5. The CDR3, as DNA: TGCGCCAGCAGCTCAGGACAGGAAACCTACAATGAGCAGTTCTTC. Amino acid sequence: CASSSGQETYNEQFF.

In its sample, this clonotype was seen a few times. This chain joins TRBV7-2 and TRBJ1-5; possibly TRBD1 for D (6 bases). Trimming removed 5 bases from V and 7 bases from J, with 12 bases in between. The CDR3 spans 13 residues. The germline CDR1 and CDR2 sequences are SGHTA and FQGNSA. The CDR3 region is CASSNTGFQPQHF. The CDR3 DNA reads TGTGCCAGCAGCAATACAGGGTTCCAGCCCCAGCATTTT.

The chain links TRBV6-6 to TRBJ2-5; tentative D call: TRBD2 (6 bases). Germline values: CDR1 MNHNY, CDR2 SVGAGI (reference sequence). The CDR3 extends over 15 amino acids. Trimming took 0 bases from V and 5 from J, leaving 13 bases between them. CDR3 coding DNA: TGTGCCAGCAGTTACTCGGGGGGAGACGGCGAGACCCAGTACTTC. It codes for CASSYSGGDGETQYF.

This clonotype was detected a few times. One end of the junction does not line up with germline, which may come from a read error. The genes are TRBV7-2 and TRBJ2-3; TRBD1 or TRBD2 may be the D gene (5 bases each). The CDR3 is 15 residues long. Germline CDR1 and CDR2: SGHTA and FQGNSA. CDR3 sequence (DNA): TGTGCCGGCAGCTTTGGGGGTGGAGGCACAGATACGCAGTATTTT. It yields the protein CAGSFGGGGTDTQYF.

This clonotype was found a few times. The V call is TRBV4-2, the J call TRBJ1-2; no clear D. The CDR3 loop spans 14 amino acids. V lost 0 bases to trimming and J lost 4 bases, with 9 bases between them. Germline assignment: CDR1 LGHNA and CDR2 YNFKEQ. The CDR3 protein is CASSQDRQAYGYTF. The DNA for the CDR3 is TGTGCCAGCAGCCAAGATCGGCAGGCCTATGGCTACACCTTC.

This clonotype was seen only a few times. J is TRBJ1-5 and V is TRBV27; no reliable D call. This CDR3 is built from 14 residues. The V end lost 2 bases, the J end lost 4 bases, and 9 bases lay between the germline ends. Germline V gene data show CDR1 as MNHEY and CDR2 as SMNVEV (reference sequence). The CDR3 region is CASSLADVNQPQHF. CDR3 nucleotide sequence: TGTGCCAGCAGTTTAGCGGACGTTAATCAGCCCCAGCATTTT.

The J gene is TRBJ1-4, the V gene TRBV2; the match to TRBD1 covers 7 bases. Germline CDR1 is SNHLY and CDR2 is FYNNEI. J gave up 7 bases and V 6 bases, and 8 bases lay outside the gene matches. This CDR3 region has 14 residues. CDR3 nucleotide sequence: TGTGCCAGCAGCCAAGACAGGGATAGTGAAAAACTGTTTTTT. As protein: CASSQDRDSEKLFF.

Many counts were recorded for this clonotype. This chain joins TRBV5-1 and TRBJ2-5; D uncertain. CDR1 is SGHRS, CDR2 YFSETQ, per germline. This CDR3 spans 13 amino acids. Trimming cost V 0 bases and J 3 bases, with 6 bases left between them. CDR3 nucleotides: TGCGCCAGCAGCTTGGCGCCGAAAGAGACCCAGTACTTC. Its protein product is CASSLAPKETQYF.

This chain joins TRBV6-2 or TRBV6-3 and TRBJ1-2; D call uncertain. The CDR3 loop spans 13 amino acids. V gave up 5 bases and J gave up 6 bases, with 13 bases separating them. The germline V gene encodes CDR1 MNHEY and CDR2 SVGEGT. The CDR3 DNA reads TGTGCCAGCAGTACCCGGGTCGGTGATGGCTACACCTTC. It yields the protein CASSTRVGDGYTF.

The genes are TRBV20-1 and TRBJ2-7, with D perhaps matching TRBD1 (6 bases). V was shortened by 3 bases and J by 3 bases, with 15 bases between the two germline ends. This CDR3 region has 14 residues. The germline gives CDR1 DFQATT, CDR2 SNEGSKA (reference sequence). The CDR3 region is CSASPPNRVYEQYF. CDR3 nucleotides: TGCAGTGCTAGCCCCCCGAACAGGGTCTACGAGCAGTACTTC.

A few counts support this clonotype. Since a much larger clone is just one base distant, this may be a read error. V gene TRBV12-3 or TRBV12-4 combines with J gene TRBJ2-5, with D tentatively TRBD2 (5 bases). Trimming removed 5 bases from V and 7 bases from J, with 14 bases in between. This CDR3 contains 13 residues. CDR3 sequence: CASSVGSRGTQYF. CDR3 sequence (DNA): TGTGCCAGCAGTGTAGGTAGCCGGGGGACCCAGTACTTC.